This entry lists 25 T cell receptor beta chains sequenced from one sample in a study of tumor-infiltrating lymphocytes in primary liver carcinoma. Constant-region priming of around 490 ng total RNA yielded TCR beta cDNA. It was through three nested multiplex PCR rounds of slightly modified ARM-PCR that TCR beta libraries arose. Investigators reported that the first two PCR rounds, at roughly 10 cycles each, used TRBV1-TRBV30 forward primers with a C-beta reverse primer. TCRdb independently ran MiXCR on the multiplex PCR reads; one entry per CDR3 protein. The repertoire includes a few hundred thousand distinct CDR3 sequences, roughly three fifths of them detected once, and 15% to 20% sits in the top ten. Germline DNA was extracted alongside blood RNA, which was obtained from unsorted whole blood. The specimen was peripheral blood. The origin of the receptors is a woman aged 25 to 39 with primary liver carcinoma and hepatitis B virus infection.

The chain carries TRBV5-4 and TRBJ1-2; D gene unclear. CDR3 size: 15 residues. V was pared by 2 bases and J by 4 bases, with 15 bases between. Germline V gene data show CDR1 as SGHNT and CDR2 as YYREEE (reference sequence). CDR3 loop: CASSFVGKGGYGYTF. The CDR3 bases are TGTGCCAGCAGCTTCGTAGGGAAGGGAGGCTATGGCTACACCTTC.

Points on this clonotype: A much larger clone sits a single nucleotide away, making a read error possible. The gene calls are TRBV2 and TRBJ2-1, with 9 bases matching TRBD2. Germline V gene lookup returns CDR1 SNHLY and CDR2 FYNNEI. CDR3 length: 18 residues. The chain's CDR3 is CASSETVGGRVLTNGQFF. Here the CDR3 DNA reads TGTGCCAGCAGTGAAACTGTTGGCGGGAGGGTCCTTACCAATGGGCAGTTCTTC.

The sample holds one count of this clonotype. J is TRBJ2-1 and V is TRBV5-4; D gene unclear. CDR3 length equals 15 residues. Trimming cost V 0 bases and J 3 bases, with 10 bases left between them. The V gene's germline CDR1 is SGHNT and CDR2 YYREEE (reference sequence). The CDR3: CASSLEPGNYNEQFF. DNA of the CDR3: TGTGCCAGCAGCTTGGAACCAGGTAACTACAATGAGCAGTTCTTC. Drawing the rest from reference TRBV5-4 and TRBJ2-1, the complete variable domain is ETGVTQSPTHLIKTRGQQVTLRCSSQSGHNTVSWYQQALGQGPQFIFQYYREEENGRGNFPPRFSGLQFPNYSSELNVNALELDDSALYLCASSLEPGNYNEQFFGPGTRLTVL.

V usage is TRBV24-1 and J usage is TRBJ2-4; D may be TRBD2 (5 bases). There are 13 residues in the CDR3. Germline loops: CDR1 KGHDR, CDR2 SFDVKD. Trimming removed 3 bases at V and 8 bases at J, with 10 bases between. DNA for the CDR3: TGTGCCACCAGTGATCCCCCGGAGGACATTCAGTACTTC. The encoded protein is CATSDPPEDIQYF.

This clonotype was seen at least ten times. This rearrangement joins TRBV12-3 or TRBV12-4 to TRBJ2-3; 16 bases align to TRBD2. The CDR3 runs to 16 residues. Unmatched junction bases numbered 8, after V lost 6 bases and J lost 8 bases. DNA of the CDR3: TGTGCCAGCAGCGGGCCGGGGACTAGCGGGAGGGCTACGCAGTATTTT. It encodes CASSGPGTSGRATQYF.

A single count supports this clonotype. An end of the junction differs from the germline gene, which may be a read error. V usage is TRBV5-1 and J usage is TRBJ2-7; maybe TRBD2 (5 bases). Germline V lookup: CDR1 SGHRS, CDR2 YFSETQ. The length of the CDR3 is 14 residues. The CDR3 DNA reads as TGCGCCAGGAGCTTGGGAGCTTGGGGAAGCGAGCAGTACTTC. Encoded protein: CARSLGAWGSEQYF.

The chain links TRBV7-9 to TRBJ2-7; no reliable D call. Germline assignment: CDR1 SEHNR and CDR2 FQNEAQ (reference sequence). V gave up 3 bases and J gave up 1 base, with 10 bases separating them. CDR3 length: 14 amino acids. CDR3 bases: TGTGCCAGCAGCTTCAATGAGGTTTCCTACGAGCAGTACTTC. Translating gives CASSFNEVSYEQYF.

About this clonotype: Possible read error: a much larger clone is one base away. The chain links TRBV6-1 to TRBJ2-1; D tentatively reads TRBD1 or TRBD2 (5 bases each). Germline CDR1 MNHNS, CDR2 SASEGT. V was pared by 8 bases and J by 6 bases, with 14 bases between. This CDR3 spans 13 amino acids. CDR3 sequence: CASLRRGVNEQFF. The CDR3 coding sequence is TGTGCCAGCCTAAGGAGAGGGGTCAATGAGCAGTTCTTC.

This clonotype was seen many times. The chain uses TRBV12-3 or TRBV12-4 and TRBJ2-5, with 10 bases that match TRBD1. V gave up 5 bases and J gave up 5 bases; unmatched junction bases: 8. The CDR3 extends over 15 amino acids. The CDR3 nucleotides are TGTGCCAGCAGTCTAAGACAGGGGGCCGGGGAGACCCAGTACTTC. Translating gives CASSLRQGAGETQYF.

To note about this clonotype: The junction and the germline gene differ at one end; a read error may be behind it. The V and J genes are TRBV11-1 and TRBJ2-3, with D possibly matching TRBD1 (5 bases). The V gene's germline CDR1 is SGHAT and CDR2 FQDESV (reference sequence). The CDR3 is made up of 16 amino acids. The CDR3 region is CDSSWSNVPNTGTQYF. CDR3 nucleotide sequence: TGTGACAGCAGCTGGTCAAATGTACCAAACACAGGTACGCAGTATTTT.

This clonotype was seen repeatedly, ten times or more. V is TRBV29-1 and J is TRBJ2-7, with 11 bases matching TRBD2. V shed 6 bases and J 6 bases; nucleotides not matched to a gene: 4. Germline V gives CDR1 SQVTM, CDR2 ANQGSEA. The CDR3 extends over 12 amino acids. The CDR3 loop reads CSVIAGGFEQYF. In DNA, the CDR3 is TGCAGCGTAATAGCGGGAGGGTTCGAGCAGTACTTC.

This clonotype came up once. CDR3 residues: CSPRAWSNQPQHF. CDR3 nucleotide sequence: TGCAGTCCCCGGGCCTGGAGCAATCAGCCCCAGCATTTT. The chain couples TRBV29-1 to TRBJ1-5, with D hard to call. The CDR3 has 13 amino acids. Germline assignment: CDR1 SQVTM and CDR2 ANQGSEA. The full variable domain, rest sourced from reference TRBV29-1 and TRBJ1-5, is SAVISQKPSRDICQRGTSLTIQCQVDSQVTMMFWYRQQPGQSLTLIATANQGSEATYESGFVIDKFPISRPNLTFSTLTVSNMSPEDSSIYLCSPRAWSNQPQHFGDGTRLSIL.

The chain combines TRBV29-1 with TRBJ2-7; D is perhaps TRBD1 or TRBD2 (5 bases each). The CDR3 runs 14 residues. Trimming took 5 bases from V and 2 from J, leaving 16 bases between them. Germline CDR1 reads SQVTM; CDR2 reads ANQGSEA. The CDR3 DNA reads TGCAGCGTTACATACGGGGCTGAGACCTACGAGCAGTACTTC. This codes for CSVTYGAETYEQYF.

The V gene is TRBV18, the J gene TRBJ1-3, with D maybe TRBD1 (6 bases). V dropped 3 bases and J dropped 4 bases, with 13 bases sitting between them. Germline V gene sequence: CDR1 KGHSH, CDR2 LQKENI. There are 15 residues in the CDR3. CDR3 sequence (DNA): TGTGCCAGCTCACCTATACGGGACATCGGAAACACCATATATTTT. Residues: CASSPIRDIGNTIYF.

As concerns this clonotype: This may be a read error, as it is one base from a much larger clone. The chain joins TRBV29-1 to TRBJ1-3; the D is unclear. CDR1 is SQVTM, CDR2 ANQGSEA, per germline. V was cut by 7 bases and J by 0 bases, with 13 bases left in between. There are 14 residues in the CDR3. CDR3 sequence (DNA): TGCAGCGCTAGAGACCTCTCCTCTGGAAACACCATATATTTT. It yields the protein CSARDLSSGNTIYF.

The count of this clonotype is one. At one end, the junction sequence differs from germline, possibly due to a read error. The rearrangement links TRBV11-2 to TRBJ2-3; D unclear. The CDR3 is 14 amino acids. Germline loops: CDR1 SGHAT, CDR2 FQNNGV. In DNA form, the CDR3 reads TGTGCCAGCAACTTAGTTCCCCCACAAGATACGCAGTATTTT. It translates to CASNLVPPQDTQYF.

A single count supports this clonotype. This rearrangement joins TRBV4-3 to TRBJ2-3, with 8 positions matching TRBD1. Unmatched junction bases numbered 13, after V lost 10 bases and J lost 4 bases. The CDR3 covers 15 residues. Germline V gives CDR1 LGHNA, CDR2 YSLEER. The CDR3 DNA reads TGCGCCAACCGAACCCTGGACAGGGAATCAGATACGCAGTATTTT. Amino acid sequence: CANRTLDRESDTQYF.

This clonotype has just a few counts. The gene calls are TRBV4-1 and TRBJ2-7; 7 positions agree with TRBD2. V trimming: 0 bases; J trimming: 3 bases; junction bases outside the gene matches: 5. Germline assignment: CDR1 MGHRA and CDR2 YSYEKL. The CDR3 covers 15 residues. This chain's CDR3 is CASSQDGGGGYEQYF. The CDR3 DNA reads TGCGCCAGCAGCCAAGATGGGGGGGGTGGCTACGAGCAGTACTTC.

This rearrangement joins TRBV5-1 to TRBJ2-3; D uncertain. V dropped 4 bases and J dropped 0 bases, with 15 bases sitting between them. The CDR3 is 16 amino acids. Germline assignment: CDR1 SGHRS and CDR2 YFSETQ. The CDR3 DNA reads TGCGCCAGCAGCCCCCCGGAGAGCTTTAGCACAGATACGCAGTATTTT. Translated, it gives CASSPPESFSTDTQYF.

Of note for this clonotype: At one end the junction does not follow the germline gene, possibly because of a read error. This chain uses TRBV12-5 with TRBJ2-2, with 11 bases that match TRBD2. Germline V CDR1 and CDR2: LGHNT, FRNRAP. The CDR3 loop spans 17 amino acids. Here the CDR3 DNA reads TGTGCTAGTAGTTTGAAACTAGCGGGAGTTATGGCCGGGGAGCTGTTTTTT. This translates into CASSLKLAGVMAGELFF.

About this clonotype itself: A single base separates this from a much larger clone, so it may be a read error. CDR3 DNA: TGCAGCGTTAAAAGCGAGCGGCGAGCCTATGGCTACACCTTC. It yields the protein CSVKSERRAYGYTF. The V call is TRBV29-1, the J call TRBJ1-2, with D uncertain. Germline CDR1 and CDR2: SQVTM and ANQGSEA. The CDR3 runs to 14 residues. The V end lost 5 bases, the J end lost 4 bases, and 17 bases lay between the germline ends.

Regarding this clonotype: At one of its ends the junction is not consistent with the germline gene, which may arise from a read error. The gene calls are TRBV12-3 or TRBV12-4 and TRBJ2-1, with TRBD2 identical over 10 bases. CDR3 size: 13 residues. The CDR3 sequence: CTSRSGRAYEQFF. The CDR3, as DNA: TGTACCAGCAGAAGCGGGAGGGCATATGAGCAGTTCTTC.

The chain couples TRBV2 to TRBJ2-1; 11 bases match TRBD1. This CDR3 region has 15 residues. V lost 4 bases and J lost 6; bases outside the gene matches: 5. Germline V gene lookup returns CDR1 SNHLY and CDR2 FYNNEI. CDR3 residues: CASSAGTGGPNEQFF. In DNA, the CDR3 is TGTGCCAGCAGTGCTGGGACAGGGGGTCCCAATGAGCAGTTCTTC.

Of note for this clonotype: A much larger clone is a single base away; this may be a read error. Here the CDR3 omits its conserved ending phenylalanine or tryptophan, so a read error is the likely source. This chain links TRBV29-1 with TRBJ2-7, with D perhaps TRBD2 (6 bases). V dropped 4 bases and J dropped 2 bases, with 15 bases sitting between them. The germline CDR1 and CDR2 sequences are SQVTM and ANQGSEA. This CDR3 contains 14 residues. CDR3 nucleotide sequence: TGCAGCGTTGTTCAAGCGGGTCTTACCTACGAGCAGTACCTC. Protein sequence: CSVVQAGLTYEQYL.

This clonotype was observed a handful of times. The genes are TRBV4-1 and TRBJ2-7; D gene ambiguous. CDR1 is MGHRA, CDR2 YSYEKL, per germline. The CDR3 length is 15 residues. Trimming removed 0 bases from V and 6 bases from J, with 15 bases in between. The CDR3 DNA follows: TGCGCCAGCAGCCAAGATCCCACGGATTCAAGCGAGCAGTACTTC. Translating gives CASSQDPTDSSEQYF.